These 14 T cell receptor beta chains were all obtained from the same sample, sequenced in a study of blood T cell repertoires in COVID-19. The method was immunoSEQ multiplex PCR; TCRdb's version includes in-frame clones alone and lacks a portion of them. The table lists about 500,000 clones, 75% to 90% of them singletons. Sample: PBMCs or T cells enriched from blood (not recorded which). Receptor source: a woman aged 18-29 years who had recovered from COVID-19.

This chain joins TRBV19 and TRBJ1-6; D remains unclear. CDR3 size: 16 residues. Germline CDR1 reads LNHDA; CDR2 reads SQIVND (reference sequence). V was trimmed by 1 base and J by 0 bases, leaving 7 bases between them. The CDR3 DNA is TGTGCCAGTAGTATAGTCCGTAGCTCCTATAATTCACCCCTCCACTTT. Protein: CASSIVRSSYNSPLHF.

The chain is built from TRBV5-5 and TRBJ2-5; D is uncertain. Germline values: CDR1 SGHKS, CDR2 YYEKEE (reference sequence). The V gene lost 3 bases and the J gene lost 5 bases, with 11 bases spanning the gap. This CDR3 has 13 residues. In DNA form, the CDR3 reads TGTGCCAGCAGCTCCTTTACTCTGGAGACCCAGTACTTC. This encodes CASSSFTLETQYF.

This clone was recorded only once. The chain joins TRBV2 to TRBJ2-5, with D maybe TRBD2 (6 bases). The CDR3 sequence is 14 residues long. Germline V gene sequence: CDR1 SNHLY, CDR2 FYNNEI. Trimming shortened V by 7 bases and J by 5 bases, and 17 bases separated the two germline ends. The CDR3 reads CASNTLGRDETQYF. DNA for the CDR3: TGTGCCAGCAACACCTTAGGGCGGGATGAGACCCAGTACTTC.

This clone was seen once. The chain carries TRBV30 and TRBJ1-6; D gene unclear. V was cut by 3 bases and J by 6 bases, with 6 bases left in between. The CDR3 is 12 residues long. Per germline, CDR1 GTSNPN and CDR2 SVGIG (reference sequence). The CDR3 spells CAWSHTNSPLHF. DNA for the CDR3: TGTGCCTGGAGCCACACTAATTCACCCCTCCACTTT.

The V gene is TRBV30, the J gene TRBJ2-7; 8 bases match TRBD2. The CDR3 consists of 16 residues. V lost 2 bases and J lost 3; bases outside the gene matches: 12. Germline-derived CDR1 and CDR2 are GTSNPN and SVGIG (reference sequence). Written as DNA, the CDR3 is TGTGCCTGGAGTCCCCTTTCGGGGGGGGCGGACTACGAGCAGTACTTC. Translation: CAWSPLSGGADYEQYF. Full variable domain (missing parts from reference TRBV30 and TRBJ2-7): SQTIHQWPATLVQPVGSPLSLECTVEGTSNPNLYWYRQAAGRGLQLLFYSVGIGQISSEVPQNLSASRPQDRQFILSSKKLLLSDSGFYLCAWSPLSGGADYEQYFGPGTRLTVT.

The rearrangement uses TRBV28 and TRBJ1-3, with unresolved D. V was pared by 2 bases and J by 7 bases, with 12 bases between. The CDR3 is 14 residues long. CDR1 and CDR2 from the germline V gene are MDHEN and SYDVKM. The CDR3 reads CASSLGSAVNTIYF. The DNA for the CDR3 is TGTGCCAGCAGTTTAGGATCGGCGGTCAACACCATATATTTT.

CDR3 DNA: TGTGCCAGTAGGGACATTCTAGATTCACCCCTCCACTTT. Translating gives CASRDILDSPLHF. The chain uses TRBV19 and TRBJ1-6; TRBD1 is a possible D gene (5 bases). The germline CDR1 and CDR2 sequences are LNHDA and SQIVND (reference sequence). V was cut by 6 bases and J by 8 bases, with 11 bases left in between. The length of the CDR3 is 13 residues.

The chain is built from TRBV3-1 (or the pseudogene TRBV3-2) and TRBJ2-7; D is possibly TRBD2 (7 bases). The V and J ends lost 4 bases and 0 bases respectively, with 16 bases between them. The CDR3 length is 16 residues. Germline V gene data show CDR1 as LGHDT and CDR2 as YNNKEL (reference sequence). As DNA, the CDR3 is TGTGCCAGCAGCCCGGGCGGGGGCAGGAGCTCCTACGAGCAGTACTTC. Translating gives CASSPGGGRSSYEQYF.

The V and J genes are TRBV5-5 and TRBJ2-7; 10 nucleotides align to TRBD1. Germline CDR1 reads SGHKS; CDR2 reads YYEKEE (reference sequence). Trimming cost V 3 bases and J 2 bases; bases outside gene matches: 5. This CDR3 contains 15 residues. CDR3 nucleotide sequence: TGTGCCAGCAGCTACTCCGGGACAGGGGCCTACGAGCAGTACTTC. Translating gives CASSYSGTGAYEQYF.

The chain carries TRBV3-1 (or the pseudogene TRBV3-2) and TRBJ1-3; 8 bases are a match to TRBD1. Germline CDR1 is LGHDT and CDR2 is YNNKEL (reference sequence). V was clipped by 8 bases and J by 2 bases; unmatched bases: 8. The CDR3 is made up of 15 amino acids. The CDR3 bases are TGTGCCAGCCAGGACAGGGAAGCGGCTGGAAACACCATATATTTT. Translating gives CASQDREAAGNTIYF.

This clone appeared a few times. The rearrangement joins TRBV27 to TRBJ1-6; D perhaps matches TRBD1 (6 bases). The CDR3 is 14 residues long. The germline V and J ends were trimmed by 3 bases and 9 bases, with 12 bases remaining between them. CDR1 is MNHEY and CDR2 is SMNVEV in the germline V gene (reference sequence). CDR3 in DNA: TGTGCCAGCAGTTTTATACAGGGAAGTTCACCCCTCCACTTT. Its translation is CASSFIQGSSPLHF.

This sequence joins TRBV7-3 and TRBJ2-3, with TRBD1 matching 7 bases. The germline V gene encodes CDR1 SGHTA and CDR2 FQGTGA. Unmatched junction bases numbered 3, after V lost 1 base and J lost 5 bases. The CDR3 length is 14 residues. DNA of the CDR3: TGTGCCAGCAGCTTAATGCAGGGGGAAGATACGCAGTATTTT. This gives the protein CASSLMQGEDTQYF.

The V and J genes are TRBV15 and TRBJ1-5; D unclear. Germline CDR1 and CDR2: LNHNV and YYDKDF (reference sequence). This CDR3 has 18 residues. The V and J ends lost 0 bases and 2 bases respectively, with 17 bases between them. CDR3 residues: CATSRDTLGEFGNQPQHF. DNA for the CDR3: TGTGCCACCAGCAGAGATACGCTTGGGGAGTTCGGCAATCAGCCCCAGCATTTT.

The genes are TRBV6-5 and TRBJ2-7; TRBD1 aligns across 8 bases. This CDR3 region has 15 residues. V lost 6 bases to trimming and J lost 3 bases; unmatched junction nucleotides: 10. The germline V gene encodes CDR1 MNHEY and CDR2 SVGAGI. This CDR3 reads CASSRTGLPIYEQYF. The CDR3 bases are TGTGCCAGCAGCCGGACAGGGCTGCCAATCTACGAGCAGTACTTC.